Listed here are 23 T cell receptor beta chains from one sample, sequenced in a study of cytomegalovirus exposure and HLA in healthy donors. The primer mix had 60 Vbeta and 13 Jbeta primers. Repertoires were generated with immunoSEQ multiplex PCR, while TCRdb's copy carries only in-frame clones and drops some. Found here are about 100,000 clones, around four fifths of them singletons; the top ten hold around 0.76%. The sample taken for sequencing was PBMCs. Source of these receptors: a woman aged 60-75 years in good health and CMV-seronegative.

In its sample, this clone was seen a few times. The genes are TRBV4-1 and TRBJ2-7; 11 bases are a match to TRBD2. V was pared by 2 bases and J by 4 bases, with 4 bases of the junction left unmatched. Germline lookup yields CDR1 MGHRA and CDR2 YSYEKL. The CDR3 length is 15 residues. The DNA of the CDR3 is TGCGCCAGCAGCCAACTAGCGGGGGGCAAATACGAGCAGTACTTC. This gives the protein CASSQLAGGKYEQYF.

The V and J genes are TRBV12-5 and TRBJ2-1; 11 bases are shared with TRBD2. Germline values: CDR1 LGHNT, CDR2 FRNRAP. This CDR3 region has 15 residues. V shed 6 bases, J shed 4 bases, and the junction held 5 bases outside the gene matches. The CDR3 coding sequence is TGTGCTAGTGGCTCAGGGACTAGCGGATACAATGAGCAGTTCTTC. Translated, it gives CASGSGTSGYNEQFF.

The chain uses TRBV5-6 and TRBJ2-5; perhaps TRBD1 as D (6 bases). V was clipped by 3 bases and J by 1 base, with 19 bases between them. Germline CDR1 and CDR2: SGHDT and YYEEEE. The CDR3 totals 17 residues. CDR3: CASSSERQARAQETQYF. DNA for the CDR3: TGTGCCAGCAGCTCAGAAAGACAGGCCCGGGCCCAAGAGACCCAGTACTTC.

The chain carries TRBV30 and TRBJ1-3; no reliable D call. The V gene lost 0 bases and the J gene lost 1 base, with 10 bases spanning the gap. CDR1 GTSNPN and CDR2 SVGIG come from the germline V gene (reference sequence). This CDR3 has 15 residues. Written as DNA, the CDR3 is TGTGCCTGGAGTGTCGCCCGGGGTTCTGGAAACACCATATATTTT. This sequence encodes CAWSVARGSGNTIYF. The variable domain in full, completed from reference TRBV30 and TRBJ1-3, reads SQTIHQWPATLVQPVGSPLSLECTVEGTSNPNLYWYRQAAGRGLQLLFYSVGIGQISSEVPQNLSASRPQDRQFILSSKKLLLSDSGFYLCAWSVARGSGNTIYFGEGSWLTVV.

In this sample, this clone turned up once. This chain links TRBV25-1 with TRBJ2-7, with a possible D match to TRBD2 (6 bases). The germline V gene has CDR1 MGHDK and CDR2 SYGVNS. The CDR3 length is 14 residues. Trimming pared 5 bases from V and 4 bases from J, leaving 15 bases between. This CDR3 reads CASSYRAGGYEQYF. The CDR3 nucleotides are TGTGCCAGCAGTTATAGGGCCGGGGGTTACGAGCAGTACTTC.

CDR3 nucleotide sequence: TGCGCCAGCAGCCAGGGGGACAGGGTCCCCTACAATGAGCAGTTCTTC. The encoded protein is CASSQGDRVPYNEQFF. The chain joins TRBV4-3 to TRBJ2-1; 9 bases fit TRBD1. The CDR3 runs to 16 residues. V dropped 3 bases and J dropped 2; count of bases not matched to a gene: 5. CDR1 and CDR2 (germline): LGHNA, YSLEER.

Written as DNA, the CDR3 is TGTGCCAGCAGCTTGGCTGGCAGGGGATACGAGCAGTACTTC. The encoded protein is CASSLAGRGYEQYF. V gene TRBV5-6 combines with J gene TRBJ2-7; maybe TRBD1 (6 bases). V was pared by 0 bases and J by 4 bases, with 11 bases between. In germline, CDR1 is SGHDT, CDR2 YYEEEE. The CDR3 sequence is 14 residues long.

This chain links TRBV19 with TRBJ1-2; D is unresolved. Per the germline V gene, CDR1 is LNHDA and CDR2 is SQIVND (reference sequence). Trimming shortened V by 3 bases and J by 2 bases, and 13 bases separated the two germline ends. CDR3 length: 15 residues. CDR3 sequence (DNA): TGTGCCAGTAGTATGCTACAGAGCAACAACTATGGCTACACCTTC. The encoded protein is CASSMLQSNNYGYTF.

V usage is TRBV6-5 and J usage is TRBJ2-1; tentative D call: TRBD2 (7 bases). Germline V gives CDR1 MNHEY, CDR2 SVGAGI. The CDR3 covers 13 residues. Trimming removed 8 bases from V and 7 bases from J, with 15 bases in between. DNA for the CDR3: TGTGCCAGCGGACGGGGGGCCCGAAATGAGCAGTTCTTC. It is translated as CASGRGARNEQFF.

The chain carries TRBV10-3 and TRBJ1-1; 8 positions agree with TRBD1. The length of the CDR3 is 12 residues. Per germline, CDR1 ENHRY and CDR2 SYGVKD. V was pared by 9 bases and J by 5 bases, with 5 bases of the junction left unmatched. CDR3 DNA: TGTGCCATATCAGGGACAGGAACTGAAGCTTTCTTT. It is translated as CAISGTGTEAFF.

The V gene is TRBV2, the J gene TRBJ2-1; TRBD1 aligns across 7 bases. The germline V gene encodes CDR1 SNHLY and CDR2 FYNNEI. This CDR3 comprises 13 residues. The J segment lost 2 bases and the V segment lost 11 bases, leaving 6 bases of the junction unmatched. The CDR3 sequence: CAQDRDTYNEQFF. In DNA form, the CDR3 reads TGTGCCCAAGACAGGGATACCTACAATGAGCAGTTCTTC.

V is TRBV4-1 and J is TRBJ2-5, with 8 bases fitting TRBD1. CDR1 and CDR2 (germline): MGHRA, YSYEKL. CDR3 length equals 16 residues. Losses at the gene ends were 6 bases for V and 2 bases for J; bases not matched to a gene: 11. The CDR3 coding sequence is TGCGCCAGCAGTATCGGACAGGGCGGATTACAAGAGACCCAGTACTTC. Translated: CASSIGQGGLQETQYF.

The chain uses TRBV9 and TRBJ2-1, with 12 bases lining up with TRBD2. Germline CDR1 reads SGDLS; CDR2 reads YYNGEE. The CDR3 runs to 16 residues. V shed 3 bases, J shed 4 bases, and the junction held 5 bases outside the gene matches. The CDR3 loop is CASSDRTSGKYNEQFF. Written as DNA, the CDR3 is TGTGCCAGCAGCGACAGGACTAGCGGGAAGTACAATGAGCAGTTCTTC.

This rearrangement joins TRBV18 to TRBJ2-1; D is ambiguous. This CDR3 is 15 amino acids long. V was shortened by 3 bases and J by 0 bases, with 9 bases between the two germline ends. Germline V gives CDR1 KGHSH, CDR2 LQKENI. The CDR3 loop is CASSPPGPSYNEQFF. The CDR3 nucleotides are TGTGCCAGCTCACCCCCAGGCCCCTCCTACAATGAGCAGTTCTTC.

The CDR3: CASRSTGKDQPQHF. For the CDR3, the DNA is TGTGCCAGCAGATCCACCGGGAAAGATCAGCCCCAGCATTTT. This chain joins TRBV28 and TRBJ1-5; D is uncertain. In germline, CDR1 is MDHEN, CDR2 SYDVKM. This CDR3 is built from 14 residues. V was trimmed by 6 bases and J by 5 bases, leaving 14 bases between them.

This clone was seen only a few times. The chain employs TRBV5-6 and TRBJ2-7; no clear D gene. The germline V gene has CDR1 SGHDT and CDR2 YYEEEE. V gave up 4 bases and J gave up 7 bases, with 18 bases separating them. This CDR3 region has 14 residues. In DNA form, the CDR3 reads TGTGCCAGCAGCCCGCCGGCCCAGCTCGGGGAGCAGTACTTC. It translates to CASSPPAQLGEQYF.

The V call is TRBV9, the J call TRBJ2-3; 11 nucleotides line up with TRBD2. CDR1 is SGDLS, CDR2 YYNGEE, per germline. With 4 bases clipped from V and 2 bases from J, the junction kept 6 bases outside the gene matches. The CDR3 is 16 residues long. For the CDR3, the DNA is TGTGCCAGCAGCTCCCGACTAGCGGGGAACACAGATACGCAGTATTTT. This codes for CASSSRLAGNTDTQYF.

The CDR3 here is CASSQELSGLPYGYTF. The CDR3 nucleotides read TGCGCCAGCAGCCAAGAACTTTCAGGGCTACCTTATGGCTACACCTTC. V and J are TRBV4-3 and TRBJ1-2; TRBD1 might be the D (5 bases). Deletions cut 0 bases from V and 5 bases from J, with 16 bases between. From germline, CDR1 is LGHNA and CDR2 YSLEER. The CDR3 extends over 16 amino acids.

This chain joins TRBV19 and TRBJ2-7, with TRBD1 identical over 7 bases. With 0 bases clipped from V and 3 bases from J, the junction kept 5 bases outside the gene matches. Germline V CDR1 and CDR2: LNHDA, SQIVND (reference sequence). The CDR3 is 15 amino acids. CDR3 region: CASSIDRQGSYEQYF. The CDR3 coding sequence is TGTGCCAGTAGTATAGATCGACAGGGTAGCTACGAGCAGTACTTC.

The V and J genes are TRBV7-2 and TRBJ2-7, with D unresolved. This CDR3 contains 12 residues. V lost 5 bases, J lost 3 bases, and 8 bases lay in between. Germline CDR1 and CDR2: SGHTA and FQGNSA. CDR3 DNA: TGTGCCAGCAGCCCCGAGAGCTACGAGCAGTACTTC. Translation: CASSPESYEQYF.

The chain carries TRBV7-2 and TRBJ2-3; a possible D gene is TRBD1 (6 bases). The V and J ends lost 5 bases and 2 bases respectively, with 14 bases between them. This CDR3 has 15 residues. The germline CDR1 and CDR2 sequences are SGHTA and FQGNSA. CDR3: CASSLGTPDTDTQYF. The CDR3 nucleotides read TGTGCCAGCAGCCTCGGGACACCAGACACAGATACGCAGTATTTT.

The CDR3, as DNA: TGTGCCAGCAGTTCGTCCGGGGGCACAGATACGCAGTATTTT. Translation gives CASSSSGGTDTQYF. V gene TRBV6-5 combines with J gene TRBJ2-3; the D gene is possibly TRBD2 (5 bases). This CDR3 region has 14 residues. Germline CDR1 and CDR2: MNHEY and SVGAGI. V was clipped by 4 bases and J by 1 base, with 9 bases between them.

V usage is TRBV5-6 and J usage is TRBJ2-5; D is uncertain. The V gene's germline CDR1 is SGHDT and CDR2 YYEEEE. The germline V and J ends were trimmed by 5 bases and 4 bases, with 9 bases remaining between them. This CDR3 has 12 residues. The CDR3 region is CASSWASETQYF. The CDR3 DNA sequence: TGTGCCAGCAGTTGGGCCTCAGAGACCCAGTACTTC.